This T cell receptor beta chain was identified in a study of cytomegalovirus exposure and HLA in healthy donors. Findings of the study overall: Reports described diagnosis of cytomegalovirus status by the classifier as highly specific and sensitive.

The CDR3 consists of 11 residues. The PCR contained 60 Vbeta and 13 Jbeta primers. Only in-frame clones appear in the TCRdb table, and some are missing; sequencing was by immunoSEQ multiplex PCR. Counted here are approximately 100,000 clones, less than 80% occurring once; the ten biggest clones make up 3.5% to 5%. In this sample, this clone turned up a few times. Its target is not known. The TCR comes from a man in his forties in good health and CMV-seronegative. J is TRBJ2-7 and V is TRBV21-1; the table's D call of TRBD1 was not tested on the DNA. TRBV21-1 is shown as a pseudogene. Sequencing was performed on PBMCs. CDR3 sequence reads: CASSIGYGQYV. The CDR3 region has the DNA TGTGCCAGCAGCATCGGCTATGGGCAGTACGTC.